The 9 T cell receptor beta chains reported below all come from one sample, sequenced in a study of Graves' ophthalmopathy and Graves' hyperthyroidism. Investigators amplified TCR beta CDR3 regions from RNA transcripts. Following a first-round RT-PCR that used HTBI primers, a second-round multiplex PCR was carried out. TCRdb re-called the multiplex PCR reads through MiXCR, storing one row per CDR3 protein. The sample shows under 800,000 distinct CDR3 sequences, about 24% of them seen only once. Input material: peripheral blood. All receptors come from a woman aged 18 to 35 with stable Graves' hyperthyroidism. Some clones in this sample may be carry-over from other donors' samples.

In this sample, this clonotype turned up many times. This chain links TRBV13 with TRBJ1-2; the D is unclear. CDR1 and CDR2 from the germline V gene are PRHDT and FYEKMQ (reference sequence). The V and J ends lost 5 bases and 7 bases respectively, with 14 bases between them. The CDR3 sequence is 13 residues long. The CDR3 loop reads CASSIRFFGGYTF. The CDR3, as DNA: TGTGCCAGCAGCATCAGATTCTTCGGTGGCTACACCTTC.

The V call is TRBV20-1, the J call TRBJ2-7, with D tentatively TRBD1 or TRBD2 (5 bases each). Germline loops: CDR1 DFQATT, CDR2 SNEGSKA (reference sequence). This CDR3 region has 12 residues. The V end lost 5 bases, the J end lost 3 bases, and 11 bases lay between the germline ends. CDR3 bases: TGCAGTGCTGGGGACCCCCTCTACGAGCAGTACTTC. Residues: CSAGDPLYEQYF.

With respect to this clonotype: Since a much larger clone is just one base distant, this may be a read error. CDR3 sequence: CASSDTSGASYEQYF. For the CDR3, the DNA is TGTGCCAGCAGCGATACTAGCGGGGCATCCTACGAGCAGTACTTC. The V gene is TRBV9, the J gene TRBJ2-7; 10 bases match TRBD2. The ends lost 3 bases at V and 1 base at J; junction bases unmatched: 4. CDR1 and CDR2 from the germline V gene are SGDLS and YYNGEE. CDR3 length equals 15 residues. Based on the CDR3 plus reference TRBV9 and TRBJ2-7, the full variable domain is DSGVTQTPKHLITATGQRVTLRCSPRSGDLSVYWYQQSLDQGLQFLIQYYNGEERAKGNILERFSAQQFPDLHSELNLSSLELGDSALYFCASSDTSGASYEQYFGPGTRLTVT.

This clonotype was observed at least ten times. The chain combines TRBV6-2 or TRBV6-3 with TRBJ1-2; D remains ambiguous. Trimming took off 2 bases at V and 4 bases at J, with 5 bases between the two ends. The CDR3 runs to 12 residues. Germline CDR1 is MNHEY and CDR2 is SVGEGT. The CDR3 reads CASSYPRYGYTF. The DNA of the CDR3 is TGTGCCAGCAGTTACCCACGCTATGGCTACACCTTC.

This clonotype came up many times. The V gene is TRBV6-1, the J gene TRBJ1-6; D might be TRBD1 (6 bases). The V end lost 7 bases, the J end lost 6 bases, and 13 bases lay between the germline ends. This CDR3 spans 14 amino acids. The germline gives CDR1 MNHNS, CDR2 SASEGT. The CDR3 here is CASTGDMSNSPLHF. The CDR3 nucleotides read TGTGCCAGCACCGGGGACATGAGTAATTCACCCCTCCACTTT.

This clonotype was counted ten times or more. In DNA form, the CDR3 reads TGTGCCAGCAGCCCTCCGTTGGGCAGGGGGGACTACGAGCAGTACTTC. This encodes CASSPPLGRGDYEQYF. This chain links TRBV6-2 or TRBV6-3 with TRBJ2-7; D possibly corresponds to TRBD1 (7 bases). Trimming took 6 bases from V and 3 from J, leaving 21 bases between them. CDR1 is MNHEY, CDR2 SVGEGT, per germline. The CDR3 has 16 amino acids.

The genes are TRBV12-3 or TRBV12-4 and TRBJ2-5; 7 nucleotides match TRBD1. CDR3 length: 15 amino acids. After removal of 4 bases from V and 2 bases from J, the junction contained 7 bases not matched to a gene. The CDR3 protein is CASSSTRDRQETQYF. The CDR3 DNA reads as TGTGCCAGCAGTTCAACACGGGACAGACAAGAGACCCAGTACTTC.

This clonotype occurred a few times. J is TRBJ1-1 and V is TRBV30; 7 bases map to TRBD1. CDR1 is GTSNPN and CDR2 is SVGIG in the germline V gene (reference sequence). V was pared by 5 bases and J by 6 bases, with 9 bases of the junction left unmatched. This CDR3 spans 13 amino acids. The CDR3 sequence is CAWGEDREPEAFF. The CDR3 nucleotides are TGTGCCTGGGGGGAAGACAGGGAACCTGAAGCTTTCTTT.

This chain joins TRBV30 and TRBJ2-3, with D possibly matching TRBD1 (6 bases). The CDR3 runs to 15 residues. Trimming shortened V by 0 bases and J by 4 bases, and 14 bases separated the two germline ends. Germline CDR1 and CDR2: GTSNPN and SVGIG (reference sequence). As DNA, the CDR3 is TGTGCCTGGAGTGTAATTGTGGGGGCCCCAGATACGCAGTATTTT. Its translation is CAWSVIVGAPDTQYF.